This paragraph covers one T cell receptor beta chain sequence. Its specificity is not known. This entry comes from a study of blood T cells in healthy people across ages. Study conclusions and caveats: Possibly, changes in expanded clonotypes were confounded because donor CMV status was unknown.

Donors were systemically healthy Caucasian individuals from Russia aged about 6 to 95 years. Per-sample yields of isolated PBMCs were at least 7 million. CDR3 length: 12 residues. Germline values: CDR1 ENHRY, CDR2 SYGVKD. Trimming took 8 bases from V and 3 from J, leaving 7 bases between them. Combining a sample-barcoded 5' primer with a J-beta primer mix, a second PCR ran for roughly 7 to 12 cycles. TCRdb ran MiXCR on the 5' RACE reads and lists one entry per CDR3 protein. Of some 1,800,000 distinct CDR3 sequences listed, roughly two fifths are singletons. This clonotype originated in a human donor in good health. This sequence joins TRBV10-3 and TRBJ2-2; no clear D gene. Sequenced: blood. CDR3 bases: TGTGCCATCGCCAGAGACACCGGGGAGCTGTTTTTT. Translating it yields CAIARDTGELFF.